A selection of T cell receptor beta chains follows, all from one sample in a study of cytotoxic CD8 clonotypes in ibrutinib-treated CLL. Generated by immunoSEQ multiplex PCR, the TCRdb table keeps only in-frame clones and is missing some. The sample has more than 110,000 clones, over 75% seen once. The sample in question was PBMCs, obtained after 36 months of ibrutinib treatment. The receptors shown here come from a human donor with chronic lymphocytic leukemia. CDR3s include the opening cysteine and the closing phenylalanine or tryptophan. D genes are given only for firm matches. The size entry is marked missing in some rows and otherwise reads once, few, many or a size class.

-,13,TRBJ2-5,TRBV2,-,CASRRAGRETQYF,TGTGCCAGCAGGCGTGCAGGACGGGAGACCCAGTACTTC
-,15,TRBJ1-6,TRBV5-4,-,CASSFRAGQASPLHF,TGTGCCAGCAGCTTTCGGGCAGGGCAAGCTTCACCCCTCCACTTT
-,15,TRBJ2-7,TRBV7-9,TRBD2,CASSREVAGTYEQYF,TGTGCCAGCAGCCGTGAGGTAGCGGGGACCTACGAGCAGTACTTC
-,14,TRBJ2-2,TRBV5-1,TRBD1,CASRGTANTGELFF,TGCGCCAGCAGGGGGACAGCAAACACCGGGGAGCTGTTTTTT
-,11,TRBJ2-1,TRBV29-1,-,CSVAGYNEQFF,TGCAGCGTTGCGGGTTACAATGAGCAGTTCTTC
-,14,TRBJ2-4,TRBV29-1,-,CSVRTELAKNIQYF,TGCAGCGTTAGGACAGAGCTAGCCAAAAACATTCAGTACTTC
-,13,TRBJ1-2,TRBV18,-,CASSPTQDHGYTF,TGTGCCAGCTCACCCACCCAAGATCATGGCTACACCTTC
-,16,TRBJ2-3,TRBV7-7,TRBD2,CASSLGSSGSADTQYF,TGTGCCAGCAGCTTAGGTTCTAGCGGGAGTGCAGATACGCAGTATTTT
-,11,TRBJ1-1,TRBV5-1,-,CASSLGLQAFF,TGCGCCAGCAGCTTGGGGTTGCAAGCTTTCTTT
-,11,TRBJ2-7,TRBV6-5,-,CASSRGWKQYF,TGTGCCAGCAGCCGGGGCTGGAAGCAGTACTTC
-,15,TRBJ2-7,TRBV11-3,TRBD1,CASSPRTGGSYEQYF,TGTGCCAGCAGCCCGCGGACAGGGGGCTCCTACGAGCAGTACTTC
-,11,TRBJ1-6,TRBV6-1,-,CASSMDSPLHF,TGTGCCAGCAGCATGGATTCACCCCTCCACTTT
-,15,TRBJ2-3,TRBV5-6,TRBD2,CASSLGAGSTDTQYF,TGTGCCAGCAGCTTGGGAGCGGGGTCCACAGATACGCAGTATTTT
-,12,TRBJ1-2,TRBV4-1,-,CASSFPTASYTF,TGCGCCAGCAGCTTCCCGACAGCGAGCTACACCTTC
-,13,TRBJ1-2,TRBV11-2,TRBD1,CASSSGQGGGYTF,TGTGCCAGCAGCTCGGGACAGGGAGGTGGCTACACCTTC
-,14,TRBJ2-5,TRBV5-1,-,CASRPGSGEETQYF,TGCGCCAGCAGACCCGGGTCGGGAGAAGAGACCCAGTACTTC
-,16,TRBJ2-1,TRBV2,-,CASPKPGGMGTNEQFF,TGTGCCAGCCCCAAGCCGGGCGGGATGGGCACAAATGAGCAGTTCTTC
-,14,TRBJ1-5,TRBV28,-,CASSPDGRNQPQHF,TGTGCCAGCAGTCCCGATGGGAGAAATCAGCCCCAGCATTTT
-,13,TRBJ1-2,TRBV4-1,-,CASSQPSRLHYTF,TGCGCCAGCAGCCAACCCTCTCGGCTCCACTACACCTTC
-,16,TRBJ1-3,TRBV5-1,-,CASSLEAREAGNTIYF,TGCGCCAGCAGCTTGGAGGCCAGGGAGGCCGGAAACACCATATATTTT
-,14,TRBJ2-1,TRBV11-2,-,CASSLDSSYNEQFF,TGTGCCAGCAGCTTAGATTCATCCTACAATGAGCAGTTCTTC
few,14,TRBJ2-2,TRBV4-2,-,CASSQDANTGELFF,TGTGCCAGCAGCCAAGACGCGAACACCGGGGAGCTGTTTTTT
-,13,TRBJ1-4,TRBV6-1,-,CASSVHGSAELFF,TGTGCCAGCAGTGTGCATGGATCGGCGGAACTGTTTTTT
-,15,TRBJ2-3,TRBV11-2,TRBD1,CASSSGQGAADTQYF,TGTGCCAGCAGCTCCGGACAGGGGGCCGCAGATACGCAGTATTTT
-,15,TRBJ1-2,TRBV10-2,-,CASSESNSGYGGYTF,TGCGCCAGCAGTGAGTCGAATTCCGGGTACGGTGGCTACACCTTC
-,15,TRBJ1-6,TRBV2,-,CASSIIQGYNSPLHF,TGTGCCAGCAGTATAATTCAGGGTTATAATTCACCCCTCCACTTT
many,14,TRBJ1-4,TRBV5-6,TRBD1,CASSTGQGNEKLFF,TGTGCCAGCAGCACGGGACAGGGTAATGAAAAACTGTTTTTT
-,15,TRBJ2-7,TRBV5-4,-,CASSSRASGGYEQYF,TGTGCCAGCAGCTCCCGTGCGTCGGGCGGTTACGAGCAGTACTTC
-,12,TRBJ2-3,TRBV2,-,CASGRMGDTQYF,TGTGCCAGCGGAAGGATGGGAGATACGCAGTATTTT
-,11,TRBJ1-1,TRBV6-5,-,CASSSGTEAFF,TGTGCCAGCAGTTCAGGCACTGAAGCTTTCTTT
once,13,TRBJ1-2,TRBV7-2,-,CASSLVSGYGYTF,TGTGCCAGCAGCTTGGTCTCGGGCTATGGCTACACCTTC
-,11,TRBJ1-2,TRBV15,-,CATIPGDGYTF,TGTGCCACCATCCCGGGGGATGGCTACACCTTC